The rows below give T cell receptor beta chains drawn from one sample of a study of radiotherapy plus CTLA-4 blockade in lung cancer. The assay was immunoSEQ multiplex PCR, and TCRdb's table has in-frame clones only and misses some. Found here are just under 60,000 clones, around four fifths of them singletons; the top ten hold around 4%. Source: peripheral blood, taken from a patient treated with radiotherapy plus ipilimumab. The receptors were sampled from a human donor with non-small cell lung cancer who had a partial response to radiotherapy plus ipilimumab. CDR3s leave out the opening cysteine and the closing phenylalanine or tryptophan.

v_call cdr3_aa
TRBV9 ARSRDRGDNEQF
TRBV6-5 ASMKDRVRGYT
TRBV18 ASSPPAGGLTDTQY
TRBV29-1 SVTGQGSNGYT
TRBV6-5 ASSQLGGAKTQY
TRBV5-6 ASSKLQGRSGSPAF
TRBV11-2 ASSLSTGPQETQY
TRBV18 ASSPRRGDEQY
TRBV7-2 ASSYRRGLYEKLF
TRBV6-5 ASRGTGQNTEAF
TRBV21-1 ARPKLCGYT
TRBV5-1 ASSWGTGSSTEQY
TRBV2 ATTQGNGEQY
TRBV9 ASSVAEGDGETQY
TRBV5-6 ASSPDRDYEQY
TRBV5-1 ASRYSSRGTNEKLF
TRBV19 ATKKRTGTGAYGYT
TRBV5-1 ASSEGTSDKNIQY
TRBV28 ASSWGGAEAF
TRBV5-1 ASSLDRGDQPQH
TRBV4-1 ASSQDTGEITDTQY
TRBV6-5 ASRLGQFNEKLF
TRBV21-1 ASSKVGDRAYEQY
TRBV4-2 ASSQEAGGSSNYGYT
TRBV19 ASSTPGGQGYEQY
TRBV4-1 ASSQAGTRSNEKLF
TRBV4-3 ASSRGQGGEQY
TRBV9 ASSVVPSGGVYNEQF
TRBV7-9 ASSLVGATNEKLF
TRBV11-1 ASSLGDRANTGELF
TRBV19 ASSTQDRGNYGYT
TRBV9 ASSPRDRGPYEQY
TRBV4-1 ASSQDSRGRFDEQY
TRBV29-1 SGTWDNPPEQY
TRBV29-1 STRTAANEQF
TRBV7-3 ASSLMGQGDGYT
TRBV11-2 ASSLIAGTGAVETQY
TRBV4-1 ASSQDHAGRNTEAF
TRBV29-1 SVVLGRVDNQPQH
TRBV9 ASSPPEFRTGSGETQY
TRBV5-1 ASSPDGQGTQY
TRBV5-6 ASSPRDRGTYEQY
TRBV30 AVEVRGKNIQY
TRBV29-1 SVEGLSYEQY
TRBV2 ASSVAELLIEKLF
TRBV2 ASSSGTVSNQPQH